One sample yielded the 9 T cell receptor beta chains listed below, sequenced in a study of T cells in localized non-small cell lung cancer. Sequenced by immunoSEQ multiplex PCR; TCRdb stores in-frame clones only, minus some. Of roughly 26,000 clones listed, roughly nine tenths are singletons. Material: peripheral blood, obtained before any cancer treatment. These receptor sequences come from a female donor of 60 years or more with stage II squamous cell lung carcinoma.

The gene calls are TRBV27 and TRBJ1-4; tentatively, D is TRBD1 (5 bases). Germline assignment: CDR1 MNHEY and CDR2 SMNVEV (reference sequence). V lost 6 bases to trimming and J lost 2 bases, with 10 bases between them. The CDR3 sequence is 14 residues long. The CDR3 DNA reads as TGTGCCAGCAGGATAGGGGTGACTAATGAAAAACTGTTTTTT. It is translated as CASRIGVTNEKLFF.

V is TRBV9 and J is TRBJ2-3, with D hard to call. Germline CDR1 is SGDLS and CDR2 is YYNGEE. CDR3 size: 15 residues. V lost 2 bases and J lost 0, with 10 bases in between. CDR3: CASSVLLSSTDTQYF. In DNA form, the CDR3 reads TGTGCCAGCAGCGTGCTTCTATCTAGCACAGATACGCAGTATTTT.

The chain joins TRBV5-5 to TRBJ1-2, with TRBD1 matching over 10 bases. This CDR3 is built from 14 residues. CDR1 and CDR2 from the germline V gene are SGHKS and YYEKEE (reference sequence). V lost 3 bases and J lost 2; bases outside the gene matches: 1. CDR3 DNA: TGTGCCAGCAGCTCGGGACAGGGGAACTATGGCTACACCTTC. It encodes CASSSGQGNYGYTF.

The J gene is TRBJ2-1, the V gene TRBV5-4; 11 nucleotides align to TRBD1. The CDR3 extends over 15 amino acids. CDR1 is SGHNT and CDR2 is YYREEE in the germline V gene (reference sequence). The J segment lost 7 bases and the V segment lost 3 bases, leaving 6 bases of the junction unmatched. In DNA form, the CDR3 reads TGTGCCAGCAGCTCCCCGGACAGGGGGCAAAATGAGCAGTTCTTC. This gives the protein CASSSPDRGQNEQFF.

The J gene is TRBJ2-2, the V gene TRBV9, with 7 bases matching TRBD2. The length of the CDR3 is 14 residues. Germline V gene data show CDR1 as SGDLS and CDR2 as YYNGEE. Unmatched junction bases numbered 5, after V lost 3 bases and J lost 6 bases. The CDR3 nucleotides are TGTGCCAGCAGCGACACTAGCGTCGCCGGGGAGCTGTTTTTT. Protein: CASSDTSVAGELFF.

CDR3 coding DNA: TGTGCCAGCAGCTTGAGGGGGGCGAACTATGGCTACACCTTC. Translating gives CASSLRGANYGYTF. J is TRBJ1-2 and V is TRBV16; the D gene is possibly TRBD1 (6 bases). The V end lost 5 bases, the J end lost 2 bases, and 12 bases lay between the germline ends. CDR3 length equals 14 residues. Germline loops: CDR1 KGHSY, CDR2 FQNENV.

V and J are TRBV7-9 and TRBJ2-7; TRBD2 matches 8 bases. The junction had 8 bases not matched to a gene; V was cut back by 4 bases and J by 0 bases. The CDR3 is made up of 16 amino acids. The germline CDR1 and CDR2 sequences are SEHNR and FQNEAQ (reference sequence). CDR3 coding DNA: TGTGCCAGCAGCTCCCCCCCCAGCGGGAGCTCCTACGAGCAGTACTTC. It yields the protein CASSSPPSGSSYEQYF.

This clone occurred a few times. This sequence joins TRBV20-1 and TRBJ1-1; D remains ambiguous. This CDR3 spans 11 amino acids. Trimming left V 2 bases short and J 3 bases short, with 4 bases between. Germline lookup yields CDR1 DFQATT and CDR2 SNEGSKA (reference sequence). The CDR3 DNA reads TGCAGTGCTAGATCTTACACTGAAGCTTTCTTT. Its protein product is CSARSYTEAFF.

The chain uses TRBV10-2 and TRBJ1-2, with D maybe TRBD1 (6 bases). This CDR3 is 15 amino acids long. V lost 3 bases to trimming and J lost 4 bases, with 15 bases between them. The germline V gene encodes CDR1 WSHSY and CDR2 SAAADI. The CDR3 DNA sequence: TGCGCCAGCAGTGAACGGCACAGGGTTTCCTATGGCTACACCTTC. It specifies CASSERHRVSYGYTF.